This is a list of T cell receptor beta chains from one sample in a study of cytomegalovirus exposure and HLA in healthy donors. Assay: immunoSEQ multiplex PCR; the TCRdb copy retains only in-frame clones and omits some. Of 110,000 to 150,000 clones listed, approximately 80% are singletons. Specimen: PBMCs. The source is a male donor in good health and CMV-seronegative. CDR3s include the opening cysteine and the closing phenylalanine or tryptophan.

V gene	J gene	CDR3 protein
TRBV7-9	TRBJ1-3	CASREQGAFSGNTIYF
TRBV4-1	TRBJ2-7	CASSQHLAGLAYEQYF
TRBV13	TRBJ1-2	CASSRQGEVSGYTF
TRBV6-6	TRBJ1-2	CASRSHGTGVGYTF
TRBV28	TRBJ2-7	CASSPGGGRGEQYF
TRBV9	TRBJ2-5	CASSGEREWETQYF
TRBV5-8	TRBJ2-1	CASSSGLAEFNEQFF
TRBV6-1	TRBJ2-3	CASSEVSHTQYF
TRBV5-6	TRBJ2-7	CASSPGTDQIQYF
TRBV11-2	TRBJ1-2	CASSLETGVYGYTF
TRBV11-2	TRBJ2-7	CASSSARQGTSSYEQYF
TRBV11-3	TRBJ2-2	CASSPRPATGPGELFF
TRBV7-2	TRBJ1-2	CASSLHLSGGYTF
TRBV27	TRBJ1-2	CASSLSPGQENYGYTF
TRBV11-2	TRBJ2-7	CASSPAGTSSYEQYF
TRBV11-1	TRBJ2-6	CASSLADTMLSGANVLTF
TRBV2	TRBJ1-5	CASRPDRIWNQPQHF
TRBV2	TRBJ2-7	CASSEAVAGSYEQYF
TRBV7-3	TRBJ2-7	CASSSGSSYEQYF
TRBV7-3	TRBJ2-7	CASSSSALDRPLGSYEQYF
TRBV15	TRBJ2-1	CATRASGAGGGGEQFF
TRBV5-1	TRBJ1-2	CASSSGGTGTWDGYTF
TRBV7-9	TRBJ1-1	CASSYTGTNTEAFF
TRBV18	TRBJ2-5	CASSPSETQYF
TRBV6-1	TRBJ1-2	CASSVHVLGGTNYGYTF
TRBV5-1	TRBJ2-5	CASSSGTGDWETQYF
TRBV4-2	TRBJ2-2	CASRPQGVKTGELFF